This T cell receptor (beta chain) originates from a study of blood T cells in healthy people across ages. The germline gives CDR1 KGHSH, CDR2 LQKENI. The CDR3 is 14 residues long. The germline V and J ends were trimmed by 2 bases and 4 bases, with 11 bases remaining between them. PCR was performed a second time for about 7 to 12 cycles using a sample-barcoded 5' primer and a J-beta primer mix. TCRdb independently ran MiXCR on the 5' RACE reads; one entry per CDR3 protein. The sample shows approximately 960,000 distinct CDR3 sequences, roughly 28% of them seen only once. This clonotype was counted a few times. This same sample was also part of a study on T cells of mothers and their children.

The sample consisted of blood. The chain uses TRBV18 and TRBJ1-1; D is perhaps TRBD1 (6 bases). This sequence originates from a woman between 40 and 50 years old in good health. The CDR3 here is CASSPSQGITEAFF. CDR3 nucleotide sequence: TGTGCCAGCTCACCATCCCAGGGGATCACTGAAGCTTTCTTT.